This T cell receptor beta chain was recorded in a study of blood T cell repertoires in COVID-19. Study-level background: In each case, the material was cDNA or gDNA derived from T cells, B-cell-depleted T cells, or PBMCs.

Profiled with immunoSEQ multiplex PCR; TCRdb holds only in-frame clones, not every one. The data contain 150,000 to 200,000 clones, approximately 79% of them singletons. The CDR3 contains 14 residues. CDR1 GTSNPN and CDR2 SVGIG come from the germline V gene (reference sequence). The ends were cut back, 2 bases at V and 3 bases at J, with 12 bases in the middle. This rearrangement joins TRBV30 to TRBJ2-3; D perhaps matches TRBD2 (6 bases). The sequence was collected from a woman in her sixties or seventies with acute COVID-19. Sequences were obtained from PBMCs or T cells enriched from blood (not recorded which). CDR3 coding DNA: TGTGCCTGGAGTTTCCGAGGGAGGACAGATACGCAGTATTTT. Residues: CAWSFRGRTDTQYF.